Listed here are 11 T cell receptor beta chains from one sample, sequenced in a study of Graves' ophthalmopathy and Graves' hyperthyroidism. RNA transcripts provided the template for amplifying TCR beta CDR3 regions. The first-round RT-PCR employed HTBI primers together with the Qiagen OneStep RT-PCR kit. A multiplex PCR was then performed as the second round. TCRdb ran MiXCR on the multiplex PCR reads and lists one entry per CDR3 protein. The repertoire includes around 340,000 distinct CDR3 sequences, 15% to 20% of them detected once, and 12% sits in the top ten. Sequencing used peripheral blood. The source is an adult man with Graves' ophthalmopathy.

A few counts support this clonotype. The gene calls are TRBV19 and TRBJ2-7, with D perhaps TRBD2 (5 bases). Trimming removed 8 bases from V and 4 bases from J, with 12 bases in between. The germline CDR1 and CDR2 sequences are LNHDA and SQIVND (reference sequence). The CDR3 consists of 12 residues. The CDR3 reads CASGEPGYEQYF. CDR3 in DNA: TGTGCCAGTGGAGAGCCGGGATACGAGCAGTACTTC. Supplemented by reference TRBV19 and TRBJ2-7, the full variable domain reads DGGITQSPKYLFRKEGQNVTLSCEQNLNHDAMYWYRQDPGQGLRLIYYSQIVNDFQKGDIAEGYSVSREKKESFPLTVTSAQKNPTAFYLCASGEPGYEQYFGPGTRLTVT.

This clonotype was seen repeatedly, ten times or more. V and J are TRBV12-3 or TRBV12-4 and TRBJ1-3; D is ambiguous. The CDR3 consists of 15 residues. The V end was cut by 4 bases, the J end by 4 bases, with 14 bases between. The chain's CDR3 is CASSSGTTGGNTIYF. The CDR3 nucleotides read TGTGCCAGCAGTTCTGGTACCACGGGAGGAAACACCATATATTTT.

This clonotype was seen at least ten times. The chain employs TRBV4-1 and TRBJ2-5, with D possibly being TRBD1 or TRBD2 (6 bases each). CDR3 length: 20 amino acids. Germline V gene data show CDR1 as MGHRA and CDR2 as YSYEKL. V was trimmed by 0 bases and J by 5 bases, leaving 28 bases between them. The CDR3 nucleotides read TGCGCCAGCAGCCAAGACGGTGGAGGGGGAACTGGCAATGTCCTGGAGACCCAGTACTTC. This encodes CASSQDGGGGTGNVLETQYF.

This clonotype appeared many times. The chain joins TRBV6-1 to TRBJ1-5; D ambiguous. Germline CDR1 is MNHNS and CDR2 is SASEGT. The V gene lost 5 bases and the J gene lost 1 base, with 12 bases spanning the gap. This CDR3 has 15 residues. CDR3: CASSRRVLSNQPQHF. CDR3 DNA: TGTGCCAGCAGTCGACGGGTTTTGAGCAATCAGCCCCAGCATTTT.

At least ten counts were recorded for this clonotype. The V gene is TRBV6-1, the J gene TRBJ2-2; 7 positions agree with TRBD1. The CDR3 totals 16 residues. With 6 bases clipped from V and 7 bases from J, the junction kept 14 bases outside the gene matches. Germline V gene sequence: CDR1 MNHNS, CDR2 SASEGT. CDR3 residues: CASSRGKGAQGGELFF. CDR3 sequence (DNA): TGTGCCAGCAGCCGTGGGAAGGGGGCGCAAGGCGGGGAGCTGTTTTTT.

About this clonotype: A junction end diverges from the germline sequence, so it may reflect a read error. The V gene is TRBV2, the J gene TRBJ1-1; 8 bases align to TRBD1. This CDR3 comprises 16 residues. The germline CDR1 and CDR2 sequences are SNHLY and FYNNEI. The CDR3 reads CASNESMTGVFTEAFF. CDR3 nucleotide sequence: TGTGCCAGCAATGAATCGATGACAGGGGTCTTCACTGAAGCTTTCTTT.

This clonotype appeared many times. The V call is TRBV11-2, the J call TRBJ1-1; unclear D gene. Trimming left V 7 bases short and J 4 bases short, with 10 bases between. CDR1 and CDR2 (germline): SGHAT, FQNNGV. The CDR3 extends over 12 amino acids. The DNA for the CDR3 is TGTGCCAGCACCAATTTCGGCACTGAAGCTTTCTTT. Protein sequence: CASTNFGTEAFF. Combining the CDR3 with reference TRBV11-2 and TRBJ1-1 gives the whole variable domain EAGVAQSPRYKIIEKRQSVAFWCNPISGHATLYWYQQILGQGPKLLIQFQNNGVVDDSQLPKDRFSAERLKGVDSTLKIQPAKLEDSAVYLCASTNFGTEAFFGQGTRLTVV.

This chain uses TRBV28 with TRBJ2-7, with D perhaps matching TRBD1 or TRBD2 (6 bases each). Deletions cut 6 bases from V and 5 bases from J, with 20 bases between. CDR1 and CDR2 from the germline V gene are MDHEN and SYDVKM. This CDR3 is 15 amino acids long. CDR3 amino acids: CASRLGGLGVDEQYF. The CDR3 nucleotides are TGTGCCAGCAGGTTAGGGGGGCTAGGCGTTGACGAGCAGTACTTC. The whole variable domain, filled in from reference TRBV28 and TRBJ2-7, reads DVKVTQSSRYLVKRTGEKVFLECVQDMDHENMFWYRQDPGLGLRLIYFSYDVKMKEKGDIPEGYSVSREKKERFSLILESASTNQTSMYLCASRLGGLGVDEQYFGPGTRLTVT.

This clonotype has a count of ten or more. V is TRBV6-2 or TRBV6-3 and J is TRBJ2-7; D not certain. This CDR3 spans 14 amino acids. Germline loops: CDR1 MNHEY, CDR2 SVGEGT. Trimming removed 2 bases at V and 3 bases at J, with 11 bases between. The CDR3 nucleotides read TGTGCCAGCAGTTACGCGACTGGAGACTACGAGCAGTACTTC. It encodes CASSYATGDYEQYF.

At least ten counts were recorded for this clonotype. The CDR3 sequence is CSVVDAVGTYEQYF. In DNA, the CDR3 is TGCAGCGTTGTGGACGCCGTGGGGACTTACGAGCAGTACTTC. The J gene is TRBJ2-7, the V gene TRBV29-1, with a possible D match to TRBD2 (6 bases). CDR3 length: 14 amino acids. Trimming took off 4 bases at V and 4 bases at J, with 17 bases between the two ends. Germline assignment: CDR1 SQVTM and CDR2 ANQGSEA.

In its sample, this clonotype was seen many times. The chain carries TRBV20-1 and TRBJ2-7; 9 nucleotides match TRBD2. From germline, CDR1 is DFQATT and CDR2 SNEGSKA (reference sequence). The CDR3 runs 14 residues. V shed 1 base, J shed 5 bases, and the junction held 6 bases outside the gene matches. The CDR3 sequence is CSARVEREDHEQYF. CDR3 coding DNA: TGCAGTGCTAGAGTCGAGCGGGAGGACCACGAGCAGTACTTC.